Each of the 30 T cell receptor beta chains below was sequenced from the same sample in a study of PD-1 blockade in mismatch repair-deficient tumors. The data were produced by immunoSEQ multiplex PCR, yet TCRdb's version contains in-frame clones alone and is incomplete. This table holds tens of thousands of clones, roughly 80% found once. Here the sequenced sample was peripheral blood, taken 4 weeks after starting pembrolizumab. Source of these receptors: an adult with mismatch repair-deficient cancer.

The rearrangement uses TRBV7-8 and TRBJ2-3, with D hard to call. Germline-derived CDR1 and CDR2 are SGHVS and FQNEAQ. The V end lost 2 bases, the J end lost 4 bases, and 13 bases lay between the germline ends. The CDR3 length is 15 residues. CDR3 DNA sequence: TGTGCCAGCAGCTTATATGTGGGATTGCCAGATACGCAGTATTTT. This encodes CASSLYVGLPDTQYF.

By share, this clone counts as medium-sized. The rearrangement joins TRBV15 to TRBJ2-1, with D hard to call. CDR1 LNHNV and CDR2 YYDKDF come from the germline V gene (reference sequence). V was cut by 5 bases and J by 4 bases, with 15 bases left in between. CDR3 length equals 15 residues. CDR3 sequence: CATSHLYDQYNEQFF. CDR3 nucleotide sequence: TGTGCCACCAGCCACCTTTATGACCAGTACAATGAGCAGTTCTTC.

There are a few counts of this clone. The chain couples TRBV7-9 to TRBJ2-2, with 8 positions matching TRBD1. The CDR3 sequence is 17 residues long. Germline V gene sequence: CDR1 SEHNR, CDR2 FQNEAQ (reference sequence). Trimming at V came to 5 bases and at J to 1 base, leaving 9 bases not matched to a gene. For the CDR3, the DNA is TGTGCCAGCAGCCCCAGGGGGCCAGGAGAGAACACCGGGGAGCTGTTTTTT. Translated: CASSPRGPGENTGELFF.

The CDR3 is CASSESIYRVSHDPDTQYF. CDR3 nucleotide sequence: TGCGCCAGCAGTGAGTCGATCTACAGGGTCTCGCATGACCCAGATACGCAGTATTTT. This chain connects TRBV10-2 to TRBJ2-3; tentative D call: TRBD1 (6 bases). CDR1 and CDR2 (germline): WSHSY, SAAADI. CDR3 length: 19 amino acids. V was shortened by 0 bases and J by 4 bases, with 23 bases between the two germline ends.

The genes are TRBV28 and TRBJ2-2; 7 bases fit TRBD1. The V gene's germline CDR1 is MDHEN and CDR2 SYDVKM. J was trimmed by 4 bases and V by 2 bases; bases with no gene match: 7. The CDR3 runs to 16 residues. The CDR3 is CASSLGRAGGTGELFF. CDR3 in DNA: TGTGCCAGCAGTTTAGGACGGGCAGGGGGCACCGGGGAGCTGTTTTTT.

This clone was detected only once. This chain uses TRBV18 with TRBJ2-5; 11 bases match TRBD2. Looked up from germline, CDR1 is KGHSH and CDR2 is LQKENI. The junction had 7 bases not matched to a gene; V was cut back by 3 bases and J by 4 bases. The CDR3 length is 16 residues. This CDR3 reads CASSPQPGLAGETQYF. In nucleotides, the CDR3 is TGTGCCAGCTCACCCCAACCTGGACTAGCGGGAGAGACCCAGTACTTC.

This clone was counted a few times. CDR3 loop: CASSLMGVAGDGEQFF. CDR3 nucleotide sequence: TGCGCCAGCAGCCTAATGGGGGTAGCGGGAGATGGTGAGCAGTTCTTC. The chain is built from TRBV5-1 and TRBJ2-1, with TRBD2 matching 9 bases. Germline V gene sequence: CDR1 SGHRS, CDR2 YFSETQ. J was trimmed by 9 bases and V by 4 bases; bases with no gene match: 14. This CDR3 comprises 16 residues.

The rearrangement uses TRBV27 and TRBJ1-4; 10 positions agree with TRBD1. Germline V gene lookup returns CDR1 MNHEY and CDR2 SMNVEV (reference sequence). Trimming removed 4 bases from V and 3 bases from J; junction bases left unmatched: 11. The CDR3 contains 18 residues. The CDR3 DNA is TGTGCCAGCAGTTCCTCCGGGACAGGGGTCGGGGCTAATGAAAAACTGTTTTTT. The encoded protein is CASSSSGTGVGANEKLFF. Full variable domain (remainder filled in from reference TRBV27 and TRBJ1-4): EAQVTQNPRYLITVTGKKLTVTCSQNMNHEYMSWYRQDPGLGLRQIYYSMNVEVTDKGDVPEGYKVSRKEKRNFPLILESPSPNQTSLYFCASSSSGTGVGANEKLFFGSGTQLSVL.

This clone has a single count. This chain connects TRBV7-9 to TRBJ2-3, with D possibly TRBD2 on 5 matching bases. CDR3 length: 14 residues. Germline values: CDR1 SEHNR, CDR2 FQNEAQ (reference sequence). V lost 5 bases to trimming and J lost 1 base, with 10 bases between them. The CDR3 loop reads CASSPDFGTDTQYF. In DNA form, the CDR3 reads TGTGCCAGCAGCCCGGACTTCGGCACAGATACGCAGTATTTT. Variable domain in full (rest from reference TRBV7-9 and TRBJ2-3): DTGVSQNPRHKITKRGQNVTFRCDPISEHNRLYWYRQTLGQGPEFLTYFQNEAQLEKSRLLSDRFSAERPKGSFSTLEIQRTEQGDSAMYLCASSPDFGTDTQYFGPGTRLTVL.

This chain joins TRBV7-9 and TRBJ2-3, with D unresolved. Trimming left V 2 bases short and J 0 bases short, with 12 bases between. Per germline, CDR1 SEHNR and CDR2 FQNEAQ (reference sequence). This CDR3 has 16 amino acids. The CDR3 bases are TGTGCCAGCAGCTTAAGGGCGAGCTCTAGCACAGATACGCAGTATTTT. It yields the protein CASSLRASSSTDTQYF.

Worth noting for this clone: One junction end does not reproduce the germline sequence, and a read error may be involved. The gene calls are TRBV7-2 and TRBJ2-4; 9 nucleotides align to TRBD2. Per germline, CDR1 SGHTA and CDR2 FQGNSA. This CDR3 spans 15 amino acids. CDR3 nucleotides: TGTGCCAACAGCTCTATAGCGGGAGATCTAAACATTCAGTACTTC. This codes for CANSSIAGDLNIQYF.

J is TRBJ2-1 and V is TRBV7-8, with a possible D match to TRBD1 (6 bases). V dropped 5 bases and J dropped 7 bases, with 12 bases sitting between them. Germline-derived CDR1 and CDR2 are SGHVS and FQNEAQ. This CDR3 region has 13 residues. CDR3 residues: CASSVRTANEQFF. The CDR3 bases are TGTGCCAGCAGCGTACGGACAGCTAATGAGCAGTTCTTC.

The rearrangement joins TRBV21-1 to TRBJ2-6. TRBV21-1 is labeled a pseudogene. This CDR3 comprises 14 residues. CDR3 sequence (DNA): TGTGCCAGCAGCAAATTCTCTGGGGCCAACGTCCTGACTTTC. Translation gives CASSKFSGANVLTF.

V gene TRBV4-1 combines with J gene TRBJ2-5; D might be TRBD2 (6 bases). V was shortened by 4 bases and J by 4 bases, with 19 bases between the two germline ends. The CDR3 extends over 16 amino acids. Germline loops: CDR1 MGHRA, CDR2 YSYEKL. Here the CDR3 DNA reads TGCGCCAGCAGCCCGGGGACTTTTAGAATCTCAGAGACCCAGTACTTC. Amino acid sequence: CASSPGTFRISETQYF.

This chain connects TRBV29-1 to TRBJ2-1; 11 nucleotides line up with TRBD2. Per germline, CDR1 SQVTM and CDR2 ANQGSEA. The CDR3 length is 16 residues. Unmatched junction bases numbered 11, after V lost 7 bases and J lost 3 bases. The CDR3 protein is CSAPMGLAENYNEQFF. CDR3 bases: TGCAGCGCGCCGATGGGACTAGCGGAGAACTACAATGAGCAGTTCTTC.

The CDR3 nucleotides read TGTGCCAGCAGCTTAACCGGGACAGCTAACTATGGCTACACCTTC. As protein: CASSLTGTANYGYTF. This sequence joins TRBV7-9 and TRBJ1-2; TRBD1 aligns across 7 bases. The germline CDR1 and CDR2 sequences are SEHNR and FQNEAQ (reference sequence). V gave up 2 bases and J gave up 0 bases; unmatched junction bases: 3. The CDR3 has 15 amino acids.

This clone was recorded only once. The chain recombines TRBV9 with TRBJ2-7; TRBD1 aligns across 9 bases. CDR1 and CDR2 (germline): SGDLS, YYNGEE. The V gene end was trimmed by 4 bases and the J gene end by 5 bases; junction bases not matched to a gene: 10. CDR3 length equals 15 residues. The chain's CDR3 is CASSSRDRDGHEQYF. As DNA, the CDR3 is TGTGCCAGCAGCTCGCGGGACAGGGACGGCCACGAGCAGTACTTC.

The chain is built from TRBV5-4 and TRBJ2-7; TRBD2 matches 11 bases. The CDR3 consists of 16 residues. Germline values: CDR1 SGHNT, CDR2 YYREEE (reference sequence). J gave up 2 bases and V 0 bases, and 4 bases lay outside the gene matches. CDR3 nucleotides: TGTGCCAGCAGCTTGGATCTAGCGGGAGGCGCCTACGAGCAGTACTTC. Residues: CASSLDLAGGAYEQYF.

This chain uses TRBV7-3 with TRBJ2-1; D perhaps matches TRBD1 (5 bases). Germline V gene data show CDR1 as SGHTA and CDR2 as FQGTGA. The CDR3 is 12 amino acids. Trimming pared 5 bases from V and 9 bases from J, leaving 11 bases between. The CDR3 DNA reads TGTGCCAGCAGCCTCTCAGGGTCTGAGCAGTTCTTC. This encodes CASSLSGSEQFF.

The V and J genes are TRBV4-1 and TRBJ2-4, with TRBD2 matching over 7 bases. The germline CDR1 and CDR2 sequences are MGHRA and YSYEKL. This CDR3 comprises 13 residues. V lost 5 bases and J lost 8; bases outside the gene matches: 6. The CDR3 DNA sequence: TGCGCCAGCAGCTCGGGGGGAGCGGACATTCAGTACTTC. Encoded protein: CASSSGGADIQYF.

The V call is TRBV6-6, the J call TRBJ1-2; a weak D match, TRBD1 (5 bases). V lost 7 bases and J lost 1, with 16 bases in between. The V gene's germline CDR1 is MNHNY and CDR2 SVGAGI (reference sequence). The CDR3 loop spans 15 amino acids. Here the CDR3 DNA reads TGTGCCAGCACTGACTGGGGGGAACTTAACTATGGCTACACCTTC. Its protein is CASTDWGELNYGYTF.

The genes are TRBV5-4 and TRBJ1-2; TRBD1 matches 7 bases. The ends lost 5 bases at V and 8 bases at J; junction bases unmatched: 9. The length of the CDR3 is 13 residues. Germline CDR1 and CDR2: SGHNT and YYREEE (reference sequence). The CDR3 loop reads CASRGGQPSGYTF. The CDR3, as DNA: TGTGCCAGCAGGGGGGGACAGCCTTCCGGCTACACCTTC.

The chain uses TRBV30 and TRBJ2-7; D gene uncertain. Germline CDR1 reads GTSNPN; CDR2 reads SVGIG (reference sequence). Trimming left V 3 bases short and J 1 base short, with 7 bases between. The CDR3 has 12 amino acids. The CDR3 coding sequence is TGTGCCTGGAGGAAGGATTCCTACGAGCAGTACTTC. Its protein product is CAWRKDSYEQYF.

The chain links TRBV12-2 to TRBJ1-5; TRBD1 was called by the table and not checked on the DNA. TRBV12-2 is a pseudogene segment. The CDR3 has 16 residues. DNA for the CDR3: TGTGCAAGTCGCCCCCCGACAGGGGATAGGGATCAGCCCCAGCATTTT. Amino acids: CASRPPTGDRDQPQHF.

The chain joins TRBV11-3 to TRBJ2-5; TRBD1 matches at 12 bases. Germline CDR1 and CDR2: SGHNT and YENEEA. The CDR3 loop spans 17 amino acids. V was pared by 3 bases and J by 5 bases, with 10 bases of the junction left unmatched. The CDR3 loop is CASSLNPGTGGFETQYF. CDR3 bases: TGTGCCAGCAGCTTGAACCCCGGGACAGGGGGCTTTGAGACCCAGTACTTC.

The count of this clone is one. The chain is built from TRBV20-1 and TRBJ2-1, with 10 positions matching TRBD2. The CDR3 totals 11 residues. The germline gives CDR1 DFQATT, CDR2 SNEGSKA (reference sequence). J lost 7 bases, V lost 8 bases, and 2 bases had no gene match. The CDR3 sequence is CSSGRGNEQFF. For the CDR3, the DNA is TGCAGTAGCGGGAGGGGTAATGAGCAGTTCTTC.

This clone was observed a single time. This rearrangement joins TRBV7-8 to TRBJ2-3; TRBD2 is a possible D gene (6 bases). Per the germline V gene, CDR1 is SGHVS and CDR2 is FQNEAQ. The CDR3 has 17 residues. With 3 bases removed from V and 6 bases from J, the gap between germline ends came to 22 bases. CDR3 sequence: CASSFQVTGVPEDTQYF. The CDR3 nucleotides are TGTGCCAGCAGCTTCCAAGTAACGGGAGTCCCCGAGGATACGCAGTATTTT.

The CDR3 region is CASSQWTNGASEQFF. As DNA, the CDR3 is TGTGCCAGCAGCCAGTGGACTAATGGTGCGTCTGAGCAGTTCTTC. The rearrangement uses TRBV7-2 and TRBJ2-1; TRBD2 is a possible D gene (6 bases). Trimming shortened V by 5 bases and J by 9 bases, and 20 bases separated the two germline ends. Germline CDR1 and CDR2: SGHTA and FQGNSA. The CDR3 has 15 residues.

The rearrangement joins TRBV4-2 to TRBJ2-1, with 15 bases that match TRBD2. Trimming at V came to 3 bases and at J to 0 bases, leaving 18 bases not matched to a gene. The CDR3 length is 23 residues. Germline CDR1 LGHNA, CDR2 YNFKEQ. CDR3 coding DNA: TGTGCCAGCAGCCATCCTACCTCGGGACTAGCGGGAGGACTCACAAGCTCCTACAATGAGCAGTTCTTC. This codes for CASSHPTSGLAGGLTSSYNEQFF.

This chain links TRBV13 with TRBJ2-5; 8 positions match TRBD1. The CDR3 covers 15 residues. Trimming took 3 bases from V and 4 from J; bases not matched to a gene: 7. From germline, CDR1 is PRHDT and CDR2 FYEKMQ (reference sequence). The CDR3 DNA reads TGTGCCAGCAGCTTTGATTCCAGGGGGCGAGAGACCCAGTACTTC. It translates to CASSFDSRGRETQYF. The whole variable domain, filled in from reference TRBV13 and TRBJ2-5, reads AAGVIQSPRHLIKEKRETATLKCYPIPRHDTVYWYQQGPGQDPQFLISFYEKMQSDKGSIPDRFSAQQFSDYHSELNMSSLELGDSALYFCASSFDSRGRETQYFGPGTRLLVL.